These T cell receptor beta chains were read from a single sample in a study of neoadjuvant anti-PD-1 for oral cavity cancer. Only in-frame clones appear in the TCRdb table, and some are missing; sequencing was by immunoSEQ multiplex PCR. The table shows tens of thousands of clones, with 65% to 85% occurring only once. The sample in question was PBMCs, obtained before nivolumab (anti-PD-1) treatment. The origin of the receptors is a person aged 40 to 85 with oral cavity squamous cell carcinoma. The CDR3 runs from the conserved cysteine through the conserved F or W. A D gene is named only where the DNA matches it firmly. Not every row has a clone size; where given, it reads once, few, many or a size class.

size: few; D: NA; V: TRBV29-1; J: TRBJ1-3; DNA: TGCAGCGCGTTACTACAGGGATATGGAAACACCATATATTTT; CDR3: CSALLQGYGNTIYF
size: NA; D: NA; V: TRBV5-7; J: TRBJ1-6; DNA: TGTGCCAGCAGATTGACCCCCCGGGGCTACCGATCACCCCTCCACTTT; CDR3: CASRLTPRGYRSPLHF
size: NA; D: NA; V: TRBV5-6; J: TRBJ2-3; DNA: TGTGCCAGCAGCTTGGGGTCGACGGATACGCAGTATTTT; CDR3: CASSLGSTDTQYF
size: NA; D: NA; V: TRBV10-2; J: TRBJ1-2; DNA: TGCGCCAGCAGTGAGCGGAGGGGACTGAGCTATGGCTACACCTTC; CDR3: CASSERRGLSYGYTF
size: NA; D: NA; V: TRBV7-3; J: TRBJ2-5; DNA: TGTGCCAGCAGTCCAAGAGGAAGCACCTACGAGACCCAGTACTTC; CDR3: CASSPRGSTYETQYF
size: few; D: TRBD2; V: TRBV19; J: TRBJ2-1; DNA: TGTGCCAGTAGTCCCCGGCTAGCGGGACCCGCCTACAATGAGCAGTTCTTC; CDR3: CASSPRLAGPAYNEQFF
size: few; D: NA; V: TRBV6-1; J: TRBJ1-2; DNA: TGTGCCAGCAGTGAAGCTAAGGAAAACTATGGCTACACCTTC; CDR3: CASSEAKENYGYTF
size: NA; D: NA; V: TRBV19; J: TRBJ2-2; DNA: TGTGCCAGTAGTATATCCGGCAGGTGGACCGGGGAGCTGTTTTTT; CDR3: CASSISGRWTGELFF
size: NA; D: NA; V: TRBV5-5; J: TRBJ2-3; DNA: TGTGCCAGCAGCTTGGCGCCGACTGCCCGAGATACGCAGTATTTT; CDR3: CASSLAPTARDTQYF
size: NA; D: TRBD1; V: TRBV30; J: TRBJ2-3; DNA: TGTGCCTGGAGTGTACAGGGGGGAACAGATACGCAGTATTTT; CDR3: CAWSVQGGTDTQYF
size: NA; D: TRBD2; V: TRBV7-8; J: TRBJ2-3; DNA: TGTGCCAGCAGCTCTCAGCGGGGGAGCACAGATACGCAGTATTTT; CDR3: CASSSQRGSTDTQYF
size: NA; D: NA; V: TRBV7-6; J: TRBJ1-1; DNA: TGTGCCAGCAGCTTAAAAGAGGGCACTGAAGCTTTCTTT; CDR3: CASSLKEGTEAFF
size: NA; D: NA; V: TRBV9; J: TRBJ1-1; DNA: TGTGCCAGTTCTAAGGAGCCGGTGGGCAGAATGAACACTGAAGCTTTCTTT; CDR3: CASSKEPVGRMNTEAFF
size: NA; D: TRBD1; V: TRBV6-6; J: TRBJ2-2; DNA: TGTGCCAGCAGTTTCTTACAGGGGCCAACCGGGGAGCTGTTTTTT; CDR3: CASSFLQGPTGELFF
size: NA; D: NA; V: TRBV6-5; J: TRBJ2-6; DNA: TGTGCCAGCAGTCGACAAGCCTCTGGGGCCAACGTCCTGACTTTC; CDR3: CASSRQASGANVLTF
size: few; D: NA; V: TRBV5-1; J: TRBJ2-4; DNA: TGCGCCAGCAGCTTGGCAGGGGTCAAAAACATTCAGTACTTC; CDR3: CASSLAGVKNIQYF
size: NA; D: NA; V: TRBV5-1; J: TRBJ2-1; DNA: TGCGCCACCTCAGCAGAGAGGGGATACAATGAGCAGTTCTTC; CDR3: CATSAERGYNEQFF
size: NA; D: NA; V: TRBV6-6; J: TRBJ1-1; DNA: TGTGCCAGCAACACCGGGACCTCGAACACTGAAGCTTTCTTT; CDR3: CASNTGTSNTEAFF
size: NA; D: NA; V: TRBV10-2; J: TRBJ2-7; DNA: TGCGCCAGCAGTGAGTCCTCATTTACCGAGCAGTACTTC; CDR3: CASSESSFTEQYF
size: NA; D: NA; V: TRBV11-2; J: TRBJ1-4; DNA: TGTGCCAGCAGCGACAGACTAGGCGGACTGTTTTTT; CDR3: CASSDRLGGLFF
size: NA; D: NA; V: TRBV7-3; J: TRBJ1-1; DNA: TGTGCCAGCAGCTCATACGGAGGGACCTCGATGAACACTGAAGCTTTCTTT; CDR3: CASSSYGGTSMNTEAFF